Sequencing of this TCR beta chain was carried out in a study of T cell responses to AZD1222 COVID-19 vaccine. Repertoires were generated with immunoSEQ multiplex PCR, while TCRdb's copy carries only in-frame clones and drops some. The repertoire holds 95,000 to 150,000 clones, with approximately 86% as singletons. This clone has more than one count but fewer than ten. Its antigen is unidentified. Findings of the study overall: Spike-specific TCR depth and breadth grew after two AZD1222 doses. Sampling captured repertoires only after the peak T cell response.

With 3 bases removed from V and 7 bases from J, the gap between germline ends came to 4 bases. Germline values: CDR1 LNHDA, CDR2 SQIVND (reference sequence). CDR3 length: 11 residues. The source material was peripheral blood, sampled on day 0 of AZD1222 vaccination. The chain is built from TRBV19 and TRBJ2-1; D is unresolved. The origin of this receptor is an adult in good health. CDR3 amino acids: CASSIQNEQFF. In DNA, the CDR3 is TGTGCCAGTAGTATTCAGAATGAGCAGTTCTTC.